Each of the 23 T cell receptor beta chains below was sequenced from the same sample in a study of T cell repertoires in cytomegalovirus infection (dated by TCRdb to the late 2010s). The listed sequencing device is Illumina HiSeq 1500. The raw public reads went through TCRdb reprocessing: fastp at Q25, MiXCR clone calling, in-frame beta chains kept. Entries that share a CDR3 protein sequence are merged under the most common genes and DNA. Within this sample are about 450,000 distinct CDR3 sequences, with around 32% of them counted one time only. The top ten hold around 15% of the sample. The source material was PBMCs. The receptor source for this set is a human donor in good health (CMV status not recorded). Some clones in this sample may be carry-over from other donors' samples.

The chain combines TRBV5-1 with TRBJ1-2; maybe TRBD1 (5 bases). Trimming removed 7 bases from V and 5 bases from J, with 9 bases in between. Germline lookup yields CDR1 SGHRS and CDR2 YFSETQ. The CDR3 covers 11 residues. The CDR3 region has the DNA TGCGCCAGCGGGACGGAGTATGGCTACACCTTC. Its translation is CASGTEYGYTF.

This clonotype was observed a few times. CDR3 in amino acids: CASSQDGTGIGEQFF. In DNA, the CDR3 is TGTGCCAGCAGCCAAGATGGGACAGGGATCGGTGAGCAGTTCTTC. The chain links TRBV14 to TRBJ2-1, with TRBD1 matching 9 bases. Germline loops: CDR1 SGHDN, CDR2 FVKESK. CDR3 size: 15 residues. J was trimmed by 9 bases and V by 0 bases; bases with no gene match: 6.

The CDR3 region is CASNSGKSYEQYF. In DNA, the CDR3 is TGTGCCAGCAACTCCGGGAAGAGCTACGAGCAGTACTTC. V gene TRBV27 combines with J gene TRBJ2-7, with D tentatively TRBD2 (5 bases). CDR1 and CDR2 from the germline V gene are MNHEY and SMNVEV (reference sequence). The CDR3 covers 13 residues. V lost 7 bases to trimming and J lost 3 bases, with 13 bases between them.

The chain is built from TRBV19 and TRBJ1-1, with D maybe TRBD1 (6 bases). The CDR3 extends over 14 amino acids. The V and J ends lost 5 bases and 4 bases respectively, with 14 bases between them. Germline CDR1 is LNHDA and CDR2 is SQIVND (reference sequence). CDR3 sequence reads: CASSATGSVTEAFF. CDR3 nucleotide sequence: TGTGCCAGTAGTGCAACAGGGTCGGTCACTGAAGCTTTCTTT.

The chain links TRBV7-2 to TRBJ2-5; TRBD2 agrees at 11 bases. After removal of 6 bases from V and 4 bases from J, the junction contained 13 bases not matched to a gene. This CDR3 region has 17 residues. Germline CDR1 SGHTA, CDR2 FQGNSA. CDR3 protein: CASSSTFGLAGGETQYF. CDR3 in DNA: TGTGCCAGCAGTTCCACTTTCGGGCTAGCGGGGGGAGAGACCCAGTACTTC.

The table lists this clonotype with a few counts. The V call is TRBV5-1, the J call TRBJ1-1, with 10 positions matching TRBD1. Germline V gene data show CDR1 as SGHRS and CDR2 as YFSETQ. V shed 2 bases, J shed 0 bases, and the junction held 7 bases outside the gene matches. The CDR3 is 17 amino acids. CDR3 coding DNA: TGCGCCAGCAGCTTCCTCGGGACAGGGGCAATGAACACTGAAGCTTTCTTT. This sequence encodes CASSFLGTGAMNTEAFF.

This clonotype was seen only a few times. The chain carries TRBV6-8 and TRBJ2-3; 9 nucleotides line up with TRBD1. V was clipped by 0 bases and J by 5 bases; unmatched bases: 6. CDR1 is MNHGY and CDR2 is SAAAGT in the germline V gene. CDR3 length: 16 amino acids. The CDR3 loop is CASSYSGQGSLDTQYF. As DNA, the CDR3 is TGTGCCAGCAGTTACTCTGGACAGGGGAGTTTAGATACGCAGTATTTT.

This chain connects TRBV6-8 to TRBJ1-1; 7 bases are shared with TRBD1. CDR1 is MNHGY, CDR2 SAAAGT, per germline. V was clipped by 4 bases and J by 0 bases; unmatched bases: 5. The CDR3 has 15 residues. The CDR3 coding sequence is TGTGCCAGCAGTTGGGACAGCCACATGAACACTGAAGCTTTCTTT. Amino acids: CASSWDSHMNTEAFF.

The CDR3 DNA reads as TGTGCCAGCAGTTACTCCCACTACAGGGGATTGGGGTCAAGGTCTCAGCCCCAGCATTTT. Amino acids: CASSYSHYRGLGSRSQPQHF. The V gene is TRBV6-5, the J gene TRBJ1-5; 7 bases are shared with TRBD1. The trim removed 0 bases at V and 6 bases at J, leaving 20 bases unmatched. CDR1 and CDR2 from the germline V gene are MNHEY and SVGAGI. The CDR3 contains 20 residues.

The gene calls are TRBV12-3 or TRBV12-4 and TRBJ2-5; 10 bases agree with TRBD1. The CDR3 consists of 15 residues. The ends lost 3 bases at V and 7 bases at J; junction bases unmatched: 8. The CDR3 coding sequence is TGTGCCAGCAGTTTCGGGACAGGGGACGTAGGGACCCAGTACTTC. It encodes CASSFGTGDVGTQYF.

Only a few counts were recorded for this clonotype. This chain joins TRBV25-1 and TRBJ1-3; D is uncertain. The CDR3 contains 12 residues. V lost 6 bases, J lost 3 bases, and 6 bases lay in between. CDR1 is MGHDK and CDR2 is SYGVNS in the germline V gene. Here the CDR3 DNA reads TGTGCCAGCAGATCCATTGGAAACACCATATATTTT. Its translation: CASRSIGNTIYF. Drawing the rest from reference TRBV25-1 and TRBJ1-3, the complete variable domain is EADIYQTPRYLVIGTGKKITLECSQTMGHDKMYWYQQDPGMELHLIHYSYGVNSTEKGDLSSESTVSRIRTEHFPLTLESARPSHTSQYLCASRSIGNTIYFGEGSWLTVV.

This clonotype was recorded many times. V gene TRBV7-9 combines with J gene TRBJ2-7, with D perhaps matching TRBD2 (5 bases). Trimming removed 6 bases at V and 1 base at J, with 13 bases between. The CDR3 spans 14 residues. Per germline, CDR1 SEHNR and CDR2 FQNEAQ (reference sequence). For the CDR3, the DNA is TGTGCCAGCAGTCCCGAGGGTCGGTCCTACGAGCAGTACTTC. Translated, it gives CASSPEGRSYEQYF.

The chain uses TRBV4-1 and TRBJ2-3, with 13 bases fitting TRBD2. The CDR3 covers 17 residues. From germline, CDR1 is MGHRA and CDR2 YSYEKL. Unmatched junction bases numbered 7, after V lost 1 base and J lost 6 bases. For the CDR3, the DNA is TGCGCCAGCAGCCAAGTCCGACTAGCGGGGGGCGCGGATACGCAGTATTTT. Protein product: CASSQVRLAGGADTQYF.

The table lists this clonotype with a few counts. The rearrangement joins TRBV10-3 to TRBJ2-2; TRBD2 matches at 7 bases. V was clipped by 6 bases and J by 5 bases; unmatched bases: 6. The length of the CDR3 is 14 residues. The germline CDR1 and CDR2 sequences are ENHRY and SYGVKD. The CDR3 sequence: CAIRKGTTTGELFF. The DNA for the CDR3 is TGTGCCATCAGGAAGGGGACTACAACCGGGGAGCTGTTTTTT.

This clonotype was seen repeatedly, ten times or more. CDR3 sequence reads: CASSGGRDFGETQYF. CDR3 sequence (DNA): TGCGCCAGCAGCGGTGGCAGGGACTTTGGAGAGACCCAGTACTTC. V gene TRBV4-1 combines with J gene TRBJ2-5, with a tentative D call TRBD2 (6 bases). CDR1 MGHRA and CDR2 YSYEKL come from the germline V gene. V lost 5 bases and J lost 4, with 17 bases in between. This CDR3 has 15 residues.

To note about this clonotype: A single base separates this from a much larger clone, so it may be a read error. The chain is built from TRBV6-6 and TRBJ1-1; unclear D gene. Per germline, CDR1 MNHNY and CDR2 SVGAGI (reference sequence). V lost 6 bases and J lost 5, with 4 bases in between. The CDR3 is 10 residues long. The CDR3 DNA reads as TGTGCCAGCAGCAAAACTGAAGCTTTCTTT. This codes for CASSKTEAFF.

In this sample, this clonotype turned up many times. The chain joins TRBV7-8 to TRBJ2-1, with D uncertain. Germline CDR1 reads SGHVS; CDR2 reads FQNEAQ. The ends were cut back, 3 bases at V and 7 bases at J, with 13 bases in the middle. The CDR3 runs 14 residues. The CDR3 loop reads CASSFPSSRNEQFF. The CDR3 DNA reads TGTGCCAGCAGCTTCCCGAGTAGCAGGAATGAGCAGTTCTTC.

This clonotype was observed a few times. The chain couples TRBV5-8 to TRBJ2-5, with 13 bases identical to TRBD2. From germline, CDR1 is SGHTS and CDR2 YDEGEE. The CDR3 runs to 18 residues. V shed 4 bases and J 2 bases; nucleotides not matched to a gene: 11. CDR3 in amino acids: CASSPGRLAGGSQETQYF. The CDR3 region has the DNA TGTGCCAGCAGCCCTGGCCGACTAGCGGGGGGATCACAAGAGACCCAGTACTTC.

CDR3 amino acids: CASSYSGSFNEKLFF. The DNA of the CDR3 is TGTGCCAGCAGTTACTCGGGCAGCTTTAATGAAAAACTGTTTTTT. The chain joins TRBV6-5 to TRBJ1-4; D is undetermined. Trimming took 0 bases from V and 4 from J, leaving 9 bases between them. This CDR3 spans 15 amino acids. Germline V gene data show CDR1 as MNHEY and CDR2 as SVGAGI.

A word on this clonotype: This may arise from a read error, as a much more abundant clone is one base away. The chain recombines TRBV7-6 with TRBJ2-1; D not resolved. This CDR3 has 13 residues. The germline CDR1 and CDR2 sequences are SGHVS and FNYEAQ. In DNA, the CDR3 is TGTACCAGCAGCTTGGTAATGTACAATGAGCAGTTCTTC. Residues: CTSSLVMYNEQFF.

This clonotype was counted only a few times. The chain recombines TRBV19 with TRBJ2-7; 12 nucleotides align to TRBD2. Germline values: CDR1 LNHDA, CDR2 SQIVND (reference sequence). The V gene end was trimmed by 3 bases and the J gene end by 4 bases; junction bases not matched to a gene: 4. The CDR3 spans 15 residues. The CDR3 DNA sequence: TGTGCCAGTAGTATGGGACTAGCGGGCCTTTACGAGCAGTACTTC. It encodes CASSMGLAGLYEQYF.

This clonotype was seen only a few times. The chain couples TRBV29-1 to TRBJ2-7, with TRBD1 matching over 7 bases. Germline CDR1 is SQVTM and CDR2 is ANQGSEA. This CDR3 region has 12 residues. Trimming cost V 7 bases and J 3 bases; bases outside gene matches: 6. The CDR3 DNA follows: TGCAGCGCCCGGGACAGCCTCTACGAGCAGTACTTC. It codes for CSARDSLYEQYF.

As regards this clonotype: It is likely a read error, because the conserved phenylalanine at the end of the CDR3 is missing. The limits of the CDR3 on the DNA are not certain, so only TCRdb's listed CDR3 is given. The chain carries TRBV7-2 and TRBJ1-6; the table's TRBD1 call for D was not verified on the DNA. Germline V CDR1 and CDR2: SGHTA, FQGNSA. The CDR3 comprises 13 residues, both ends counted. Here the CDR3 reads CASSPGRAFTLHI.